This paragraph covers one T cell receptor (beta chain) sequence. Its target is not known. Primers: 60 Vbeta forward and 13 Jbeta reverse. Profiling relied on immunoSEQ multiplex PCR, and the TCRdb table lists in-frame clones only, not all of them. The profile shows approximately 240,000 clones, roughly 82% of them singletons. The data are from a study of cytomegalovirus exposure and HLA in healthy donors. Study conclusions and caveats: A later analysis showed HLA-associated TCR beta chains outstripping equally common others in clonal expansion. TCR beta V- and J-gene trimming, according to a later analysis, was linked to a missense DCLRE1C variant. Later on, an analysis tied roughly 17,000 TCR beta sequences to HLA alleles at 0.05 false discovery rate.

CDR1 is SGHNT, CDR2 YENEEA, per germline. This CDR3 contains 15 residues. Trimming took 3 bases from V and 0 from J; bases not matched to a gene: 4. This TCR derives from a woman aged 40 to 49 in good health and CMV-seropositive. The rearrangement links TRBV11-3 to TRBJ2-7; TRBD2 agrees at 8 bases. The sequencing input was PBMCs. CDR3 loop: CASSFRGGNSYEQYF. In DNA form, the CDR3 reads TGTGCCAGCAGCTTCCGCGGGGGGAACTCCTACGAGCAGTACTTC. Supplemented by reference TRBV11-3 and TRBJ2-7, the full variable domain reads EAGVVQSPRYKIIEKKQPVAFWCNPISGHNTLYWYLQNLGQGPELLIRYENEEAVDDSQLPKDRFSAERLKGVDSTLKIQPAELGDSAVYLCASSFRGGNSYEQYFGPGTRLTVT.